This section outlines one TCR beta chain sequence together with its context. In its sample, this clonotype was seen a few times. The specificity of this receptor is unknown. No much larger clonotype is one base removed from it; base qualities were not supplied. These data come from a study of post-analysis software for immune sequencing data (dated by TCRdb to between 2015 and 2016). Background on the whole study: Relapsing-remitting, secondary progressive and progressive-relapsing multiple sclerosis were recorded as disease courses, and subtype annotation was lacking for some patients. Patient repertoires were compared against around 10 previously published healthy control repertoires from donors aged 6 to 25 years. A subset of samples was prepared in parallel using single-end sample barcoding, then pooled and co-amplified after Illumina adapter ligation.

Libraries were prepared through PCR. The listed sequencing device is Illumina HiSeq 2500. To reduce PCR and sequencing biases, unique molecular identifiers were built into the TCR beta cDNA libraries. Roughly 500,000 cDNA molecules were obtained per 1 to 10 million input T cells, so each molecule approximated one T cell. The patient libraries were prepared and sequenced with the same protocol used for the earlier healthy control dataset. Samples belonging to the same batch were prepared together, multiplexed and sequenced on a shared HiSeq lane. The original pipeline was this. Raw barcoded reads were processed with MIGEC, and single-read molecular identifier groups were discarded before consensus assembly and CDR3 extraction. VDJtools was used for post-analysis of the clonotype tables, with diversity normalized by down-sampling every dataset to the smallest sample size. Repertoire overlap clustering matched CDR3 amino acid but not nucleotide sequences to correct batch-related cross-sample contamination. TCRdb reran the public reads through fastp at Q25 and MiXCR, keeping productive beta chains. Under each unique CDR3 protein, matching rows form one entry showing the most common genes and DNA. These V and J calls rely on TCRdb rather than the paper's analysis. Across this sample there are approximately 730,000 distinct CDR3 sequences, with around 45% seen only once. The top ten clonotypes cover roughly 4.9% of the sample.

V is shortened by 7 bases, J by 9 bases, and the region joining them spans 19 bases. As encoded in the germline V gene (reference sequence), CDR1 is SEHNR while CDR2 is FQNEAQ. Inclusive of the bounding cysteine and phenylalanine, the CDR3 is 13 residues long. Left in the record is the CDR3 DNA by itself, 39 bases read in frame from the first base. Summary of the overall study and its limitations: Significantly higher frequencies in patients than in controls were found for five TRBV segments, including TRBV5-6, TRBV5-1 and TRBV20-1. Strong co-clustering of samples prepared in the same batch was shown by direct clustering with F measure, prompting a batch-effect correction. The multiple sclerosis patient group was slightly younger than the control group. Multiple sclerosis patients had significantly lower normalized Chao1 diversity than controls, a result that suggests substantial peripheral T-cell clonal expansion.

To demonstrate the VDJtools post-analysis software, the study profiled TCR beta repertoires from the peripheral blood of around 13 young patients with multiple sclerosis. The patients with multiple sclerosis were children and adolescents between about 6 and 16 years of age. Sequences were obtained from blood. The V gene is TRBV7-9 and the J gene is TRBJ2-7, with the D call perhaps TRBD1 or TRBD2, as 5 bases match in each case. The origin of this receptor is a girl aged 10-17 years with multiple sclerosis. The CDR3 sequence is CASTPGPGFGQYF. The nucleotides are TGTGCCAGCACGCCGGGACCAGGGTTTGGGCAGTACTTC.